This T cell receptor beta chain stems from a study of T-cell reconstitution after alpha-beta-depleted transplantation in children (dated by TCRdb to the mid-2010s). About the investigation overall: Using TCR repertoire profiling, the study quantitatively followed how T-cell immune reconstitution unfolded in children after TCRalphabeta/CD19-depleted allogeneic hematopoietic cell transplantation.

The library came from PCR. For sequencing, an Illumina HiSeq 2500 was employed. Molecular barcoding was employed in the preparation of TCR libraries, with unique molecular identifiers being used to normalize TCRbeta repertoire quantification. TCRdb handled the public reads itself, with Q25 trimming in fastp and clone calling in MiXCR, and kept productive beta chains. Records with the same CDR3 protein are collapsed into one entry carrying the most frequent genes and DNA. Counted in this sample were about 540,000 distinct CDR3 sequences; 15% to 20% of them appeared once. The top ten clones comprise 3% to 4% of the sample. The CDR3 contains 16 residues, cysteine and phenylalanine counted. Only CDR3 DNA remains: 48 bases, in frame from the first base. From a lookup of the germline V gene, CDR1 and CDR2 are SQVTM and ANQGSEA. Clipping removes 4 bases from V and 2 bases from J, with 6 as the unmatched junction base count.

This clonotype has only a few counts. The antigen it binds to is not known. Base qualities are not at hand, and no much larger clone is one base apart. The origin of this receptor is a human donor who donated a stem cell graft to a child with acute lymphoblastic leukemia. The sequence links TRBV29-1 to TRBJ2-1, and TRBD2 aligns with 12 junction nucleotides. This material consisted of PBMCs from the stem cell graft donor, taken from the stem cell graft. This receptor has the CDR3 CSVAGRTSGTYNEQFF. The DNA is TGCAGCGTTGCTGGCCGGACTAGCGGGACCTACAATGAGCAGTTCTTC.